What follows are 8 T cell receptor beta chains derived from one specimen sequenced in a study of blood T cell repertoires in COVID-19. Some clones are missing from TCRdb's copy, which holds only in-frame ones; the method was immunoSEQ multiplex PCR. The profile shows approximately 89,000 clones, 85% of them singletons. Sequencing was carried out using peripheral blood. These receptors came from a woman in her seventies with active or convalescent COVID-19.

J is TRBJ2-1 and V is TRBV7-2; the D gene is possibly TRBD2 (6 bases). CDR3 length: 16 residues. The V end lost 4 bases, the J end lost 0 bases, and 13 bases lay between the germline ends. Germline values: CDR1 SGHTA, CDR2 FQGNSA. The CDR3 reads CASSSLATSSYNEQFF. CDR3 in DNA: TGTGCCAGCAGCTCCCTAGCGACCAGCTCCTACAATGAGCAGTTCTTC.

The chain has TRBV7-9 and TRBJ2-1, with 9 bases that match TRBD1. The CDR3 sequence is 18 residues long. Germline CDR1 SEHNR, CDR2 FQNEAQ (reference sequence). Trimming removed 1 base from V and 5 bases from J; junction bases left unmatched: 12. CDR3 coding DNA: TGTGCCAGCAGCTTAGTATCCCTCCGGACAGGGGTTAACAATGAGCAGTTCTTC. Encoded protein: CASSLVSLRTGVNNEQFF.

This chain joins TRBV9 and TRBJ2-1; 13 bases are a match to TRBD2. CDR1 and CDR2 (germline): SGDLS, YYNGEE. J was trimmed by 4 bases and V by 4 bases; bases with no gene match: 2. There are 15 residues in the CDR3. CDR3 DNA: TGTGCCAGCAGCCCGGGACTAGCGGGGTACAATGAGCAGTTCTTC. It encodes CASSPGLAGYNEQFF.

This clone was picked up one time. A read error is possible here, since a much larger clone lies one base away. Different DNA sequences within this sample yield the same CDR3. This chain connects TRBV6-1 to TRBJ2-2; weak D call: TRBD2 (5 bases). V was clipped by 2 bases and J by 2 bases, with 6 bases between them. The CDR3 runs 14 residues. Germline CDR1 MNHNS, CDR2 SASEGT. DNA for the CDR3: TGTGCCAGCAGTGAACGGGGTAACACCGGGGAGCTGTTTTTT. The encoded protein is CASSERGNTGELFF.

The CDR3 nucleotides read TGTGCCAGCAGCCCCTCCCTAATAGGGGGCCAAAGAGATACGCAGTATTTT. Translation: CASSPSLIGGQRDTQYF. This sequence joins TRBV5-8 and TRBJ2-3; 7 nucleotides align to TRBD1. V gave up 4 bases and J gave up 5 bases; unmatched junction bases: 16. CDR3 length: 17 amino acids. Germline V gene lookup returns CDR1 SGHTS and CDR2 YDEGEE.

V usage is TRBV19 and J usage is TRBJ2-2; TRBD1 might be the D (5 bases). Trimming stripped 3 bases from V and 6 bases from J, with 14 bases between. Germline V lookup: CDR1 LNHDA, CDR2 SQIVND (reference sequence). This CDR3 region has 15 residues. CDR3 nucleotides: TGTGCCAGTAGTATTTCAGCAGGGAAGTCCGGGGAGCTGTTTTTT. Its translation: CASSISAGKSGELFF.

This chain connects TRBV5-1 to TRBJ2-5; TRBD1 aligns across 9 bases. Looked up from germline, CDR1 is SGHRS and CDR2 is YFSETQ. The junction had 12 bases not matched to a gene; V was cut back by 4 bases and J by 5 bases. The CDR3 contains 16 residues. The CDR3 loop is CASSDQGQGSWETQYF. For the CDR3, the DNA is TGCGCCAGCAGCGACCAGGGACAGGGATCATGGGAGACCCAGTACTTC.

This rearrangement joins TRBV6-1 to TRBJ1-3; 12 positions agree with TRBD1. Germline trimming cut 3 bases from V and 2 bases from J; bases unmatched to any gene: 5. From germline, CDR1 is MNHNS and CDR2 SASEGT. This CDR3 is built from 17 residues. The CDR3 nucleotides are TGTGCCAGCAGTGACAACCGGGACAGGGGGCCTGGAAACACCATATATTTT. Its protein product is CASSDNRDRGPGNTIYF.